Sequencing of this T cell receptor (beta chain) was carried out in a study of blood T cell repertoires in COVID-19. Germline values: CDR1 MNHEY, CDR2 SMNVEV (reference sequence). Trimming left V 5 bases short and J 2 bases short, with 9 bases between. The CDR3 has 13 amino acids. Original analysis: Reference gene primers were amplified, and this amplification served to estimate nucleated cell counts. Data came from immunoSEQ multiplex PCR; TCRdb stores just in-frame clones and leaves some out. The D gene and trimming were derived from the DNA, and the V and J assignments and clone size from that table. The sample carries 200,000 to 300,000 clones, about 93% recorded once. Concerning this clone: Other DNA sequences in the sample encode the same CDR3.

The specimen sequenced was peripheral blood. The clonotype originates from a man in his thirties or forties with COVID-19, enrolled during active disease. This chain uses TRBV27 with TRBJ1-1; D uncertain. The CDR3 region is CASSRGLNTEAFF. CDR3 bases: TGTGCCAGCAGTCGGGGTCTTAACACTGAAGCTTTCTTT.